The source of this T cell receptor beta chain is a study of CD8+CD57+ T cells in acquired aplastic anemia. About the research overall: Roughly 3.2 ug was the average amount of DNA from sorted CD4+ and CD8+ cells.

Note on this clonotype: Its matching antigen is unknown.

The length of the CDR3 is 15 residues. The ends were cut back, 0 bases at V and 0 bases at J, with 9 bases in the middle. CDR1 SGHDT and CDR2 YYEEEE come from the germline V gene. Study-level results: Patients had fewer than 35 CD8+ CDR3 sequences in common with controls (the shared set).

Profiling of TCR beta VDJ combinations and CDR3 sequences used genomic DNA as template. TCRdb reanalysed the reads using MiXCR and keeps one entry per CDR3 protein. Of around 180,000 distinct CDR3 sequences in the sample, around 60% are singletons; the top ten hold 35% to 50%. The chain couples TRBV5-6 to TRBJ1-2; no firm D call. The sequenced sample consisted of sorted CD4+, CD8+, or CD8+CD57+ T cells (not recorded which) from PBMCs. The clonotype comes from a human donor in good health. This chain's CDR3 is CASSLDPGSNYGYTF. CDR3 DNA: TGTGCCAGCAGCTTGGACCCCGGGTCTAACTATGGCTACACCTTC.